Below, 11 T cell receptor beta chains from the same sample are listed, as sequenced in a study of T cell responses to AZD1222 COVID-19 vaccine. Libraries were prepared by immunoSEQ multiplex PCR; TCRdb keeps only in-frame clonotypes and omits some of them. The sample lists about 220,000 clones, 93% occurring once. Sample: peripheral blood, taken on day 0 of MenACWY control vaccination. These receptors were collected from an adult in good health.

The chain has TRBV30 and TRBJ1-2; 7 bases match TRBD1. V shed 2 bases and J 14 bases; nucleotides not matched to a gene: 8. This CDR3 is built from 11 residues. Germline-derived CDR1 and CDR2 are GTSNPN and SVGIG (reference sequence). Here the CDR3 DNA reads TGTGCCTGGAGTATCAAGGACAGGCCTACCTTC. It encodes CAWSIKDRPTF.

The chain links TRBV19 to TRBJ1-1; 11 bases map to TRBD1. Germline V CDR1 and CDR2: LNHDA, SQIVND (reference sequence). After removal of 4 bases from V and 4 bases from J, the junction contained 2 bases not matched to a gene. This CDR3 comprises 14 residues. CDR3 nucleotides: TGTGCCAGTAGTACCGGGACAGGGGGCACTGAAGCTTTCTTT. It encodes CASSTGTGGTEAFF. Complete variable domain (other parts from reference TRBV19 and TRBJ1-1): DGGITQSPKYLFRKEGQNVTLSCEQNLNHDAMYWYRQDPGQGLRLIYYSQIVNDFQKGDIAEGYSVSREKKESFPLTVTSAQKNPTAFYLCASSTGTGGTEAFFGQGTRLTVV.

The V call is TRBV6-5, the J call TRBJ1-2; maybe TRBD1 (6 bases). This CDR3 is built from 13 residues. V lost 2 bases and J lost 5, with 9 bases in between. Germline-derived CDR1 and CDR2 are MNHEY and SVGAGI. The CDR3 loop is CASSYGGRYGYTF. As DNA, the CDR3 is TGTGCCAGCAGTTACGGGGGGCGGTATGGCTACACCTTC.

The chain uses TRBV7-2 and TRBJ1-6, with unresolved D. Trimming pared 8 bases from V and 9 bases from J, leaving 11 bases between. This CDR3 is built from 12 residues. Looked up from germline, CDR1 is SGHTA and CDR2 is FQGNSA. The CDR3 region is CASSGSVSPLHF. CDR3 sequence (DNA): TGTGCCAGCTCCGGGAGCGTTTCACCCCTCCACTTT.

In this sample, this clone turned up once. V and J are TRBV6-4 and TRBJ1-2; TRBD1 matches 7 bases. Germline CDR1 is MRHNA and CDR2 is SNTAGT. The CDR3 is made up of 14 amino acids. With 2 bases clipped from V and 6 bases from J, the junction kept 6 bases outside the gene matches. The CDR3 protein is CASSDQITGDGYTF. The CDR3 DNA is TGTGCCAGCAGTGACCAGATTACAGGGGATGGCTACACCTTC.

A single count supports this clone. The genes are TRBV2 and TRBJ1-2; D gene unclear. Deletions cut 4 bases from V and 4 bases from J, with 16 bases between. The CDR3 sequence is 15 residues long. The germline V gene has CDR1 SNHLY and CDR2 FYNNEI. The CDR3 coding sequence is TGTGCCAGCAGTGTAGATGTCGCGTTTAGCTATGGCTACACCTTC. Its protein is CASSVDVAFSYGYTF.

The genes are TRBV6-2 or TRBV6-3 and TRBJ2-2, with D unresolved. Germline CDR1 is MNHEY and CDR2 is SVGEGT. V lost 6 bases, J lost 1 base, and 15 bases lay in between. This CDR3 is 16 amino acids long. The CDR3, as DNA: TGTGCCAGCAGCCCCAAGGTAGTGTTGAACACCGGGGAGCTGTTTTTT. It codes for CASSPKVVLNTGELFF.

V and J are TRBV30 and TRBJ2-5; TRBD2 matches 10 bases. V gave up 4 bases and J gave up 5 bases; unmatched junction bases: 16. The CDR3 length is 17 residues. Germline V gives CDR1 GTSNPN, CDR2 SVGIG (reference sequence). CDR3 in amino acids: CAWKKGSGGSKGETQYF. The CDR3 DNA sequence: TGTGCCTGGAAAAAGGGTAGCGGGGGGTCCAAGGGGGAGACCCAGTACTTC.

The chain joins TRBV3-1 (or the pseudogene TRBV3-2) to TRBJ2-3; 8 bases match TRBD2. The J segment lost 1 base and the V segment lost 4 bases, leaving 4 bases of the junction unmatched. The CDR3 contains 15 residues. In germline, CDR1 is LGHDT, CDR2 YNNKEL (reference sequence). CDR3 region: CASSRSGGRTDTQYF. The CDR3 nucleotides read TGTGCCAGCAGCCGAAGCGGGGGCCGCACAGATACGCAGTATTTT.

The chain uses TRBV12-5 and TRBJ1-5; TRBD1 aligns across 7 bases. Unmatched junction bases numbered 22, after V lost 8 bases and J lost 0 bases. The CDR3 is made up of 20 amino acids. Germline V gene lookup returns CDR1 LGHNT and CDR2 FRNRAP. This CDR3 is CASSLVLSGQRVYSNQPQHF. CDR3 nucleotides: TGTGCTAGTTCTTTGGTTTTATCGGGACAGAGAGTTTATAGCAATCAGCCCCAGCATTTT.

The chain couples TRBV12-5 to TRBJ2-7, with D perhaps being TRBD1 or TRBD2 (5 bases each). The CDR3 totals 14 residues. CDR1 and CDR2 (germline): LGHNT, FRNRAP. Between the trimmed V and J ends, which lost 0 bases and 3 bases, there was a span of 9 bases. CDR3 DNA: TGTGCTAGTGGTTTGGTAGGGACCCGCTACGAGCAGTACTTC. Amino acid sequence: CASGLVGTRYEQYF.